Included here is one TCR beta chain sequence, with context. Clones were read by immunoSEQ multiplex PCR, and TCRdb kept only the in-frame ones, dropping some. The sample holds tens of thousands of clones, approximately 85% seen once. The data belong to a study of OX40 agonist ivuxolimab in advanced cancers. Study as a whole: Six ivuxolimab dose levels, 0.01 to 10 mg/kg, were given intravenously every 2 weeks. Past anti-PD-1, anti-PD-L1 or anti-CTLA-4 therapy was accepted, and roughly 42% had received some.

V was clipped by 1 base and J by 3 bases, with 9 bases between them. Per germline, CDR1 SGHTA and CDR2 FQGNSA. The CDR3 is 15 amino acids. The chain combines TRBV7-2 with TRBJ1-4; no definite D call. The material was CD4+ or CD8+ T cells sorted from blood, obtained in a trial of the OX40 agonist ivuxolimab. The receptor was isolated from an adult with an advanced solid tumor such as melanoma, head and neck, liver or kidney cancer. CDR3 bases: TGTGCCAGCAGCTTAGGACCACCGCCTAATGAAAAACTGTTTTTT. This encodes CASSLGPPPNEKLFF.